This TCR beta chain was retrieved from a study of T cell responses to AZD1222 COVID-19 vaccine. Clones were read by immunoSEQ multiplex PCR, and TCRdb kept only the in-frame ones, dropping some. The sample consists of about 150,000 clones, about nine tenths of them appearing once. On this clone itself: What it binds is unknown.

CDR1 and CDR2 (germline): LNHNV, YYDKDF (reference sequence). V was shortened by 2 bases and J by 4 bases, with 9 bases between the two germline ends. The CDR3 spans 15 residues. Study-level results: The donor cohort was predominantly white British with a female majority, and clonal diversity may have been underestimated. At baseline, seropositivity was found in only five or six AZD1222 recipients. Scientists sampled the repertoires only once the peak T cell response had passed.

This chain uses TRBV15 with TRBJ1-6; no reliable D call. The sample in question was peripheral blood, obtained on day 0 of MenACWY control vaccination. The TCR originated in an adult in good health. This CDR3 is CATSRRTRYNSPLHF. Here the CDR3 DNA reads TGTGCCACCAGCAGACGGACCAGATATAATTCACCCCTCCACTTT.